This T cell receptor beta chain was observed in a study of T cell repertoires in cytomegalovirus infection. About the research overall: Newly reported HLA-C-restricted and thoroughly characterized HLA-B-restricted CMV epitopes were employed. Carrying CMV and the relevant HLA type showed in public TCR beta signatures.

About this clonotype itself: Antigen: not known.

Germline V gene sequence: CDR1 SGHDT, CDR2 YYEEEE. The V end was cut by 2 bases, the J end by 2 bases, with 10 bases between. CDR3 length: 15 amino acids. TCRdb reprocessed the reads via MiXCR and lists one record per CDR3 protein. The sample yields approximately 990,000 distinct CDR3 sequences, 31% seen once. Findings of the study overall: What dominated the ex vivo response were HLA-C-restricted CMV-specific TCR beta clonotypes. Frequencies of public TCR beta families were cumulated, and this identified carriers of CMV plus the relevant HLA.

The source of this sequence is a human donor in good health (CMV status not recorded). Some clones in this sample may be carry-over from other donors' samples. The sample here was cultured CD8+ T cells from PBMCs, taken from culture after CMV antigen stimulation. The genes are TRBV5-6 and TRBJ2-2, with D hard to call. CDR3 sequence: CASSFTPGNTGELFF. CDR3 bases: TGTGCCAGCAGCTTCACTCCAGGAAACACCGGGGAGCTGTTTTTT.